These 31 T cell receptor beta chains were sequenced from one sample in a study of identical twins. TCRdb re-derived calls from the 5' RACE reads in MiXCR, one entry per CDR3 protein. The table has more than 650,000 distinct CDR3 sequences, roughly 6% seen once. Sequencing was carried out using naive T cells sorted from blood. These receptor sequences come from a young man in good health.

The sample holds many counts of this clonotype. This sequence joins TRBV7-3 and TRBJ2-3, with 9 bases aligning to TRBD2. This CDR3 has 16 amino acids. V was clipped by 0 bases and J by 3 bases; unmatched bases: 4. Germline V gene sequence: CDR1 SGHTA, CDR2 FQGTGA. CDR3 nucleotides: TGTGCCAGCAGCTTAACGGGGAGCGGGAGGACAGATACGCAGTATTTT. Translating gives CASSLTGSGRTDTQYF. The whole variable domain, remainder taken from reference TRBV7-3 and TRBJ2-3, is GAGVSQTPSNKVTEKGKYVELRCDPISGHTALYWYRQSLGQGPEFLIYFQGTGAADDSGLPNDRFFAVRPEGSVSTLKIQRTERGDSAVYLCASSLTGSGRTDTQYFGPGTRLTVL.

The rearrangement joins TRBV4-1 to TRBJ2-1, with TRBD1 as a possible D gene (5 bases). CDR1 is MGHRA, CDR2 YSYEKL, per germline. The CDR3 covers 14 residues. The germline V and J ends were trimmed by 0 bases and 10 bases, with 13 bases remaining between them. This chain's CDR3 is CASSQEVTGPEQFF. DNA of the CDR3: TGCGCCAGCAGCCAAGAAGTCACAGGCCCGGAGCAGTTCTTC.

This clonotype was found many times. V gene TRBV20-1 combines with J gene TRBJ1-2, with 8 positions matching TRBD1. J lost 8 bases, V lost 5 bases, and 10 bases had no gene match. The CDR3 extends over 13 amino acids. Germline V CDR1 and CDR2: DFQATT, SNEGSKA (reference sequence). For the CDR3, the DNA is TGCAGTGCTCCCGGTACAGGGACAGGCGGCTACACCTTC. As protein: CSAPGTGTGGYTF.

The chain is built from TRBV10-2 and TRBJ2-2; D may be TRBD2 (6 bases). Trimming stripped 6 bases from V and 5 bases from J, with 16 bases between. The CDR3 is 15 residues long. Looked up from germline, CDR1 is WSHSY and CDR2 is SAAADI. CDR3 protein: CASSPARGRTGELFF. The DNA of the CDR3 is TGCGCCAGCAGCCCGGCTCGTGGGAGGACCGGGGAGCTGTTTTTT.

This clonotype was seen a handful of times. This chain connects TRBV2 to TRBJ2-1; 9 bases are shared with TRBD2. The trim removed 6 bases at V and 4 bases at J, leaving 10 bases unmatched. Germline V gene lookup returns CDR1 SNHLY and CDR2 FYNNEI. The CDR3 extends over 16 amino acids. This CDR3 is CASRESSGSVYNEQFF. In DNA form, the CDR3 reads TGTGCCAGCAGGGAGAGTAGCGGGAGCGTTTACAATGAGCAGTTCTTC.

The genes are TRBV21-1 and TRBJ2-7; the D call TRBD2 from the table was never checked on the DNA. TRBV21-1 is a pseudogene locus. The CDR3 consists of 14 residues. The CDR3 bases are TGTGCCAGCAGTCAAGGGCAGAGGGACTACGAGCAGTACGTC. This gives the protein CASSQGQRDYEQYV.

The V and J genes are TRBV27 and TRBJ2-1; the match to TRBD1 covers 10 bases. This CDR3 has 15 residues. Germline assignment: CDR1 MNHEY and CDR2 SMNVEV (reference sequence). J was trimmed by 5 bases and V by 5 bases; bases with no gene match: 6. The CDR3 protein is CASSQGQGSHNEQFF. In DNA form, the CDR3 reads TGTGCCAGCAGTCAGGGACAGGGGTCCCACAATGAGCAGTTCTTC.

The chain has TRBV6-5 and TRBJ1-5; 8 bases line up with TRBD1. J gave up 0 bases and V 2 bases, and 0 bases lay outside the gene matches. Per germline, CDR1 MNHEY and CDR2 SVGAGI. This CDR3 is built from 15 residues. CDR3 loop: CASSYDRGSNQPQHF. The CDR3 DNA reads TGTGCCAGCAGTTACGACAGGGGTAGCAATCAGCCCCAGCATTTT.

This chain connects TRBV4-1 to TRBJ1-3; no clear D gene. The germline V gene has CDR1 MGHRA and CDR2 YSYEKL. The germline V and J ends were trimmed by 2 bases and 4 bases, with 12 bases remaining between them. This CDR3 is built from 15 residues. The CDR3 DNA reads as TGCGCCAGCAGCCAAATTCGGGAATCCGGAAACACCATATATTTT. Its translation is CASSQIRESGNTIYF.

The CDR3 DNA follows: TGCAGTGCTCAGAGCACTAGCGGGAGCACAGATACGCAGTATTTT. Translated, it gives CSAQSTSGSTDTQYF. The gene calls are TRBV20-1 and TRBJ2-3, with 9 bases matching TRBD2. The CDR3 is made up of 15 amino acids. J lost 0 bases, V lost 5 bases, and 6 bases had no gene match. Germline V gene lookup returns CDR1 DFQATT and CDR2 SNEGSKA (reference sequence).

Ten or more counts support this clonotype. The chain is built from TRBV5-1 and TRBJ2-3, with D possibly matching TRBD2 (5 bases). Trimming took off 5 bases at V and 5 bases at J, with 12 bases between the two ends. This CDR3 region has 13 residues. The germline CDR1 and CDR2 sequences are SGHRS and YFSETQ. The CDR3 sequence: CASRRGPGDTQYF. The DNA of the CDR3 is TGCGCCAGCAGGAGAGGGCCGGGAGATACGCAGTATTTT. The full variable domain, completed using reference TRBV5-1 and TRBJ2-3, is KAGVTQTPRYLIKTRGQQVTLSCSPISGHRSVSWYQQTPGQGLQFLFEYFSETQRNKGNFPGRFSGRQFSNSRSEMNVSTLELGDSALYLCASRRGPGDTQYFGPGTRLTVL.

The sample holds many counts of this clonotype. The V call is TRBV6-5, the J call TRBJ2-5; 9 bases are a match to TRBD2. The CDR3 runs 15 residues. The germline V gene has CDR1 MNHEY and CDR2 SVGAGI. Losses at the gene ends were 2 bases for V and 4 bases for J; bases not matched to a gene: 5. The CDR3 DNA reads as TGTGCCAGCAGTTACCCGACTAGCGGAGGAGAGACCCAGTACTTC. Protein sequence: CASSYPTSGGETQYF.

This clonotype was counted at least ten times. The chain uses TRBV12-3 or TRBV12-4 and TRBJ2-2; 8 bases map to TRBD1. V shed 5 bases and J 0 bases; nucleotides not matched to a gene: 2. The CDR3 is 15 residues long. CDR3 loop: CASSTGQANTGELFF. The CDR3 DNA reads as TGTGCCAGCAGTACGGGACAGGCGAACACCGGGGAGCTGTTTTTT.

This clonotype showed up many times. The V gene is TRBV12-3 or TRBV12-4, the J gene TRBJ2-5; a possible D gene is TRBD1 (5 bases). This CDR3 comprises 14 residues. V was shortened by 1 base and J by 5 bases, with 11 bases between the two germline ends. Written as DNA, the CDR3 is TGTGCCAGCAGTTTAGATCAGGGTCGCGAGACCCAGTACTTC. Its translation: CASSLDQGRETQYF.

V gene TRBV15 combines with J gene TRBJ2-5; 15 nucleotides match TRBD2. Per the germline V gene, CDR1 is LNHNV and CDR2 is YYDKDF (reference sequence). With V trimmed by 2 bases and J by 4 bases, 2 bases remained unmatched. This CDR3 has 16 residues. Here the CDR3 reads CATSRPGLAGGETQYF. DNA of the CDR3: TGTGCCACCAGCAGACCGGGACTAGCGGGAGGAGAGACCCAGTACTTC. The entire variable domain, with the rest obtained from reference TRBV15 and TRBJ2-5, is as follows: DAMVIQNPRYQVTQFGKPVTLSCSQTLNHNVMYWYQQKSSQAPKLLFHYYDKDFNNEADTPDNFQSRRPNTSFCFLDIRSPGLGDTAMYLCATSRPGLAGGETQYFGPGTRLLVL.

The CDR3 loop reads CASSPDSGEQYV. The CDR3 DNA is TGTGCCAGCTCACCCGATTCCGGCGAGCAGTACGTC. This chain uses TRBV18 with TRBJ2-7; the D is unclear. The CDR3 is 12 amino acids. Germline V CDR1 and CDR2: KGHSH, LQKENI. Trimming cost V 3 bases and J 6 bases, with 9 bases left between them.

This clonotype came up a few times. The rearrangement links TRBV7-2 to TRBJ2-5, with D possibly being TRBD2 (5 bases). The CDR3 runs to 16 residues. Trimming took off 5 bases at V and 0 bases at J, with 16 bases between the two ends. CDR1 SGHTA and CDR2 FQGNSA come from the germline V gene. CDR3 nucleotides: TGTGCCAGCAGCCTCGGAGGAACCCTGTACCAAGAGACCCAGTACTTC. This codes for CASSLGGTLYQETQYF.

This clonotype was observed a few times. This rearrangement joins TRBV6-5 to TRBJ2-7; 13 nucleotides align to TRBD2. Germline CDR1 is MNHEY and CDR2 is SVGAGI. V lost 0 bases to trimming and J lost 6 bases; unmatched junction nucleotides: 8. The CDR3 length is 17 residues. DNA for the CDR3: TGTGCCAGCAGTTACTCCCTCCGGGGACTAGCGGGAAGCGAGCAGTACTTC. It is translated as CASSYSLRGLAGSEQYF.

Only a few counts were recorded for this clonotype. The chain carries TRBV5-6 and TRBJ2-2, with 7 bases fitting TRBD1. CDR1 SGHDT and CDR2 YYEEEE come from the germline V gene. Trimming cost V 1 base and J 4 bases; bases outside gene matches: 4. The CDR3 has 15 amino acids. CDR3 in DNA: TGTGCCAGCAGCTTGACAGGGGCGAGCACCGGGGAGCTGTTTTTT. Translating it yields CASSLTGASTGELFF. Combining the CDR3 with reference TRBV5-6 and TRBJ2-2 gives the whole variable domain DAGVTQSPTHLIKTRGQQVTLRCSPKSGHDTVSWYQQALGQGPQFIFQYYEEEERQRGNFPDRFSGHQFPNYSSELNVNALLLGDSALYLCASSLTGASTGELFFGEGSRLTVL.

This clonotype showed up just a few times. The chain recombines TRBV3-1 with TRBJ2-7; a weak D match, TRBD1 (6 bases). The germline V gene encodes CDR1 LGHDT and CDR2 YNNKEL (reference sequence). V gave up 5 bases and J gave up 5 bases, with 16 bases separating them. The CDR3 sequence is 14 residues long. CDR3 DNA: TGTGCCAGCAGCACCCCGGGACAAGCCGACGAGCAGTACTTC. Its protein is CASSTPGQADEQYF.

J is TRBJ2-6 and V is TRBV24-1; 10 nucleotides agree with TRBD1. V trimming: 4 bases; J trimming: 2 bases; junction bases outside the gene matches: 4. The CDR3 length is 17 residues. CDR1 is KGHDR and CDR2 is SFDVKD in the germline V gene. The CDR3 DNA is TGTGCCACCAGTGAGGGACAGGGGACCCCTGGGGCCAACGTCCTGACTTTC. This codes for CATSEGQGTPGANVLTF.

There are many counts of this clonotype. The chain links TRBV27 to TRBJ2-7; D may be TRBD2 (7 bases). CDR1 is MNHEY, CDR2 SMNVEV, per germline (reference sequence). Trimming removed 6 bases at V and 4 bases at J, with 16 bases between. The CDR3 runs 14 residues. The CDR3 here is CASSLAGASYEQYF. The CDR3 nucleotides read TGTGCCAGCAGCTTGGCGGGGGCTTCGTACGAGCAGTACTTC.

This clonotype was counted ten times or more. The chain recombines TRBV5-1 with TRBJ2-3; either TRBD1 or TRBD2 may fit D (5 bases each). The CDR3 loop spans 12 amino acids. V was clipped by 10 bases and J by 0 bases, with 9 bases between them. The germline CDR1 and CDR2 sequences are SGHRS and YFSETQ. The CDR3 DNA is TGCGCCTCCTGGGACAGCACAGATACGCAGTATTTT. The encoded protein is CASWDSTDTQYF.

The table lists this clonotype with a few counts. This chain connects TRBV29-1 to TRBJ1-2; 8 bases fit TRBD1. J lost 7 bases, V lost 7 bases, and 11 bases had no gene match. This CDR3 has 13 residues. Germline V gives CDR1 SQVTM, CDR2 ANQGSEA. The CDR3 here is CSALDRDDAGYTF. The CDR3 coding sequence is TGCAGCGCCCTGGACAGGGATGATGCTGGCTACACCTTC.

The chain combines TRBV28 with TRBJ2-7, with TRBD1 identical over 10 bases. The germline V gene has CDR1 MDHEN and CDR2 SYDVKM. J was trimmed by 0 bases and V by 1 base; bases with no gene match: 9. The CDR3 spans 18 residues. The DNA of the CDR3 is TGTGCCAGCAGTTTATCTCCCGGACAGGGGGAAAGCTCCTACGAGCAGTACTTC. As protein: CASSLSPGQGESSYEQYF.

The sample holds a few counts of this clonotype. This chain links TRBV10-3 with TRBJ1-1; D is possibly TRBD1 (5 bases). Trimming removed 3 bases from V and 5 bases from J, with 13 bases in between. Germline loops: CDR1 ENHRY, CDR2 SYGVKD. CDR3 size: 14 residues. The CDR3 bases are TGTGCCATCAGTGATTCCAGGGAAGGGACTGAAGCTTTCTTT. This codes for CAISDSREGTEAFF.

The chain couples TRBV27 to TRBJ2-3; 8 bases match TRBD1. CDR3 length equals 15 residues. Germline CDR1 is MNHEY and CDR2 is SMNVEV (reference sequence). Trimming took 3 bases from V and 3 from J; bases not matched to a gene: 5. CDR3 protein: CASSFTGGLTDTQYF. The CDR3 DNA follows: TGTGCCAGCAGTTTTACAGGGGGTTTGACAGATACGCAGTATTTT.

This clonotype was seen repeatedly, ten times or more. The chain links TRBV20-1 to TRBJ2-7; 9 positions match TRBD2. CDR1 is DFQATT, CDR2 SNEGSKA, per germline (reference sequence). V gave up 6 bases and J gave up 4 bases; unmatched junction bases: 10. The CDR3 is 14 amino acids. The CDR3 nucleotides read TGCAGTGCACGGGCGCGGGAGGGGACTTACGAGCAGTACTTC. Residues: CSARAREGTYEQYF.

This clonotype has just a few counts. This chain connects TRBV7-8 to TRBJ2-4, with 9 bases that match TRBD1. Germline CDR1 reads SGHVS; CDR2 reads FQNEAQ. This CDR3 has 14 amino acids. V shed 5 bases and J 7 bases; nucleotides not matched to a gene: 6. The CDR3 DNA reads as TGTGCCAGCAGCGCTCGGGACAGGGCGAACATTCAGTACTTC. Translated, it gives CASSARDRANIQYF.

This clonotype was detected only a few times. The rearrangement links TRBV5-1 to TRBJ1-2; no clear D. Trimming removed 3 bases at V and 4 bases at J, with 10 bases between. This CDR3 is 13 amino acids long. Per germline, CDR1 SGHRS and CDR2 YFSETQ. The CDR3 DNA reads as TGCGCCAGCAGCTCTGAGGATTCCTATGGCTACACCTTC. Residues: CASSSEDSYGYTF.

The chain is built from TRBV12-3 or TRBV12-4 and TRBJ1-4; the D gene is possibly TRBD1 (6 bases). The CDR3 is made up of 17 amino acids. Trimming took off 6 bases at V and 8 bases at J, with 25 bases between the two ends. The CDR3 sequence: CASSFRGQTTTREKLFF. The CDR3 DNA reads as TGTGCCAGCAGCTTTAGAGGACAGACCACTACCAGGGAAAAACTGTTTTTT.